This T cell receptor beta chain was recovered during a study of T cell responses to AZD1222 COVID-19 vaccine. Study-wide findings and caveats: Recipients of AZD1222 seropositive at baseline numbered only 6 or 7.

For this clone: Its target is unknown.

Some clones are missing from TCRdb's copy, which holds only in-frame ones; the method was immunoSEQ multiplex PCR. In the table there are about 94,000 clones, about 88% of which are singletons. Trimming cost V 6 bases and J 5 bases, with 21 bases left between them. This CDR3 is built from 16 residues. Germline V gene data show CDR1 as LNHDA and CDR2 as SQIVND (reference sequence). This clonotype was obtained from an adult in good health. This rearrangement joins TRBV19 to TRBJ2-3; D may be TRBD2 (7 bases). The source was peripheral blood, collected on day 0 of AZD1222 vaccination. The CDR3 DNA follows: TGTGCCAGTAGATCCAGGGGAGCGGGGTCCAGAGATACGCAGTATTTT. This codes for CASRSRGAGSRDTQYF.